A single T cell receptor beta chain is shown here with its context. Its antigen is not known. The sample comes from a study of CD4 T cells in relation to SARS-CoV-2 and coronaviruses. TCRdb keeps only in-frame clones here, not all; method: immunoSEQ multiplex PCR. The repertoire holds around 24,000 clones, with around 80% as singletons. Germline lookup yields CDR1 MNHEY and CDR2 SMNVEV (reference sequence). The ends were cut back, 3 bases at V and 6 bases at J, with 9 bases in the middle. CDR3 length: 14 amino acids. Unexposed donor CD4+ T cells date from about 2011-2018, before the COVID-19 pandemic. The cells were cultured for about 10 days before CD4+ T cells were isolated. Whole-study findings and limits: Compared with monoreactive clones, crossreactive clones showed significantly weaker SARS-CoV-2 expansion.

Material for sequencing was CD4+ T cells from PBMCs, cultured in vitro. V gene TRBV27 combines with J gene TRBJ1-6; tentatively, D is TRBD1 (6 bases). This sequence originates from a human donor in good health. In DNA form, the CDR3 reads TGTGCCAGCAGTTTCAGGGGTAGTAATTCACCCCTCCACTTT. It encodes CASSFRGSNSPLHF.